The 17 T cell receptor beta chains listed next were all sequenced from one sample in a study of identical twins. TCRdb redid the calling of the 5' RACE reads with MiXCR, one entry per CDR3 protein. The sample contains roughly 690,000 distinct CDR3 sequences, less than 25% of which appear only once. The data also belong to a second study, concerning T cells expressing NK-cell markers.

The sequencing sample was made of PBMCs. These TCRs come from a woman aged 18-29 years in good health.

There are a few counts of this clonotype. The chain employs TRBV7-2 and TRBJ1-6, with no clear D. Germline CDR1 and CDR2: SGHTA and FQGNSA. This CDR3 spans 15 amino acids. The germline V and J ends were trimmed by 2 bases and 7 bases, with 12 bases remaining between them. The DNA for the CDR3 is TGTGCCAGCAGCTTACTCGGGCAGGTCAATTCACCCCTCCACTTT. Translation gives CASSLLGQVNSPLHF.

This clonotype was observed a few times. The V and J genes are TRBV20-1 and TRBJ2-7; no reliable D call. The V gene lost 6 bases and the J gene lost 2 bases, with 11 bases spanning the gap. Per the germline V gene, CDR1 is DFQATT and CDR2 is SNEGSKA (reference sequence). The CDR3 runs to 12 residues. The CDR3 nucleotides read TGCAGTGCAAGCCCAGAAACCTACGAGCAGTACTTC. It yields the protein CSASPETYEQYF.

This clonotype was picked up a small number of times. CDR3 coding DNA: TGTGCCAGCAGTTCGAGGCGGGGAAGCTACGAGCAGTACTTC. This translates into CASSSRRGSYEQYF. The V and J genes are TRBV12-3 or TRBV12-4 and TRBJ2-7; D might be TRBD2 (6 bases). Deletions cut 4 bases from V and 3 bases from J, with 13 bases between. This CDR3 contains 14 residues.

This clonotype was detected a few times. The CDR3 DNA is TGTGCCAGCAGCTCCGACGGATACACTGAAGCTTTCTTT. Translated: CASSSDGYTEAFF. This chain joins TRBV7-2 and TRBJ1-1; the D is unclear. V was trimmed by 4 bases and J by 3 bases, leaving 9 bases between them. Looked up from germline, CDR1 is SGHTA and CDR2 is FQGNSA. CDR3 length equals 13 residues.

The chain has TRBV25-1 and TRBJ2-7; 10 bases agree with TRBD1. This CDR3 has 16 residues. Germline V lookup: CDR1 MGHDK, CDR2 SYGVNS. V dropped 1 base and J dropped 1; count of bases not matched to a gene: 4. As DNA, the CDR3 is TGTGCCAGCAGTGAATTTCGGACAGGGGGTTCCTACGAGCAGTACTTC. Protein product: CASSEFRTGGSYEQYF.

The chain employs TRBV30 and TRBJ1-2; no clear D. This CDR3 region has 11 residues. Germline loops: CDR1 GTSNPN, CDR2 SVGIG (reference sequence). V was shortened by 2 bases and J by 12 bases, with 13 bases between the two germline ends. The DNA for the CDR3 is TGTGCCTGGAGTCCTTTTGGCCGCCACACCTTC. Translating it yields CAWSPFGRHTF.

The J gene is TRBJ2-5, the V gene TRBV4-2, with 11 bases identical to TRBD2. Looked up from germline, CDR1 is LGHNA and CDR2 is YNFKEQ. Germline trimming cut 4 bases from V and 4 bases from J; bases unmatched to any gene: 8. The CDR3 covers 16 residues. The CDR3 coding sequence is TGTGCCAGCAGCCCCTTATCGACTAGCGGGGTAGAGACCCAGTACTTC. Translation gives CASSPLSTSGVETQYF.

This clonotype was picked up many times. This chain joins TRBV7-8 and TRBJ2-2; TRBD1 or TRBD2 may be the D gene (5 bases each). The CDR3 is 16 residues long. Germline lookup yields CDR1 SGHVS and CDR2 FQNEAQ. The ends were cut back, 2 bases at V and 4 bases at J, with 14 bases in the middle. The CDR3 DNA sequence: TGTGCCAGCAGCTTATCCGGGACCATGGGCACCGGGGAGCTGTTTTTT. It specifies CASSLSGTMGTGELFF.

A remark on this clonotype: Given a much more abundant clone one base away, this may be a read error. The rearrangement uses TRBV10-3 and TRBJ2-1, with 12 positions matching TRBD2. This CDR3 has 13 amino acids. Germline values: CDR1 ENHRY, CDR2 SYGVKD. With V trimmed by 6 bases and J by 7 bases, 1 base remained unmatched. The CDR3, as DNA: TGTGCCATCAGAGGGACTAGCGGGAATGAGCAGTTCTTC. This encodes CAIRGTSGNEQFF.

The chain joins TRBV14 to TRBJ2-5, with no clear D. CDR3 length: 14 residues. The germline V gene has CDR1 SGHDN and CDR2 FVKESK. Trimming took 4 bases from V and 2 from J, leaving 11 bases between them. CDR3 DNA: TGTGCCAGCAGCCCAAGACTGTGGCAAGAGACCCAGTACTTC. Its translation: CASSPRLWQETQYF.

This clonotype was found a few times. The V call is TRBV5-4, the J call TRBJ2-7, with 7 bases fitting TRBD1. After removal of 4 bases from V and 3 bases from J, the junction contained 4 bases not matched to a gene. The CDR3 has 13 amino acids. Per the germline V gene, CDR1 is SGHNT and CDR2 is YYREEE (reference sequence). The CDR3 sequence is CASSRQGLYEQYF. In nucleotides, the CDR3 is TGTGCCAGCAGCCGACAGGGCCTCTACGAGCAGTACTTC.

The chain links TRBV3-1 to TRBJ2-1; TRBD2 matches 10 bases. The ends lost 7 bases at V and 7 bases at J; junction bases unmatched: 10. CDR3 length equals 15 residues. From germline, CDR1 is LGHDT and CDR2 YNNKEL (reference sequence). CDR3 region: CASTFLAGDSNEQFF. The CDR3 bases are TGTGCCAGCACATTTCTAGCGGGGGATAGTAATGAGCAGTTCTTC.

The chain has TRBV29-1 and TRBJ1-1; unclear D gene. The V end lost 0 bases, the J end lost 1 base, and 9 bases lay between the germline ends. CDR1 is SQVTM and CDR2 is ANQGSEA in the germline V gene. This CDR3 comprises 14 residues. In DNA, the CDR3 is TGCAGCGTTGAAGATCGAAGGAGGAACACTGAAGCTTTCTTT. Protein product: CSVEDRRRNTEAFF.

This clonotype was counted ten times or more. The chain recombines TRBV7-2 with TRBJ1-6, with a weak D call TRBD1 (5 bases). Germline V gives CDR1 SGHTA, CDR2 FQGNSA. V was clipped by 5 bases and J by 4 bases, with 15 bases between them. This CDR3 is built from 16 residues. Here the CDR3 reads CASSADQGIYNSPLHF. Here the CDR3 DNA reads TGTGCCAGCAGCGCCGACCAGGGAATATATAATTCACCCCTCCACTTT.

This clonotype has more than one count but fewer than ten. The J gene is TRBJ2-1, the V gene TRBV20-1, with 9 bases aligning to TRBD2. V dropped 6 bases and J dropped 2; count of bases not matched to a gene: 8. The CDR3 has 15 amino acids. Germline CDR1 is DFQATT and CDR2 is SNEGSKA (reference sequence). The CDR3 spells CSATKTSGPYNEQFF. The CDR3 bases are TGCAGTGCCACTAAGACTAGCGGACCCTACAATGAGCAGTTCTTC.

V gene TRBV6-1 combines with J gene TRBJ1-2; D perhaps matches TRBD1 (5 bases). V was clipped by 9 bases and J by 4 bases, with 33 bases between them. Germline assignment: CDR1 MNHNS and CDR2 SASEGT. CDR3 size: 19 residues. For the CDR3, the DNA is TGTGCCAGTCTCCTTCGATTCCAGTGGGTGCGGGGGAAGACCTATGGCTACACCTTC. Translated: CASLLRFQWVRGKTYGYTF.

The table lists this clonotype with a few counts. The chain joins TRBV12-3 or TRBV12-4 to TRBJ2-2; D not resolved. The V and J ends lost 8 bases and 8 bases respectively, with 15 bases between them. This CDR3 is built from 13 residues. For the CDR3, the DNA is TGTGCCAGCTCTACCGGTGTGGGGGGGGAGCTGTTTTTT. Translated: CASSTGVGGELFF.